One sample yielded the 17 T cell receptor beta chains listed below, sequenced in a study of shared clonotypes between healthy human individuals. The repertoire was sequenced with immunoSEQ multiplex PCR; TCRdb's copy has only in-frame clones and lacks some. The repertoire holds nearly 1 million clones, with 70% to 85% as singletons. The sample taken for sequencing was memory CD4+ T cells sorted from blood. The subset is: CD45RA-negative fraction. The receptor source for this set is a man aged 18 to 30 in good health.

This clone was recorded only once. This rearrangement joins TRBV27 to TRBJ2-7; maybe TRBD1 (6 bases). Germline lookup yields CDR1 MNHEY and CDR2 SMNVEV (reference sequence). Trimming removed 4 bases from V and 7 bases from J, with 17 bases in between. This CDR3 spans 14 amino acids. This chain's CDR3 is CASSSGTSKREQYF. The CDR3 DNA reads TGTGCCAGCAGTTCCGGGACATCGAAGAGGGAGCAGTACTTC.

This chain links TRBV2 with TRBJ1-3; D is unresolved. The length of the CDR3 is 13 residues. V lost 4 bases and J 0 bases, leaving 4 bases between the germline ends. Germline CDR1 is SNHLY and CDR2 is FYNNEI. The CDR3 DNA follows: TGTGCCAGCAGTGGGGACTCTGGAAACACCATATATTTT. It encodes CASSGDSGNTIYF.

CDR3 in amino acids: CASSEDRGVYEQYF. The CDR3 bases are TGTGCCAGCAGTGAAGACAGGGGAGTCTACGAGCAGTACTTC. The V gene is TRBV25-1, the J gene TRBJ2-7, with 8 bases fitting TRBD1. V gave up 2 bases and J gave up 3 bases; unmatched junction bases: 3. This CDR3 has 14 residues. CDR1 and CDR2 (germline): MGHDK, SYGVNS.

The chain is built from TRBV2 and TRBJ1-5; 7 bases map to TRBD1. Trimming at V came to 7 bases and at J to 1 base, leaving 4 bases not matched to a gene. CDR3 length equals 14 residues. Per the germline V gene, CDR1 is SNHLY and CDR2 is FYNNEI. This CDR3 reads CASNSQGSNQPQHF. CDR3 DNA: TGTGCCAGCAATTCACAGGGGAGCAATCAGCCCCAGCATTTT.

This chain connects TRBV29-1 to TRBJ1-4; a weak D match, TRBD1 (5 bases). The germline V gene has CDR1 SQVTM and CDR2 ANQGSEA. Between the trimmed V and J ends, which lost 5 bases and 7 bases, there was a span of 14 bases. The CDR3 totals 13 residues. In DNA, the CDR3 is TGCAGCGTTCAAGGCAGGGTCACTGAAAAACTGTTTTTT. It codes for CSVQGRVTEKLFF.

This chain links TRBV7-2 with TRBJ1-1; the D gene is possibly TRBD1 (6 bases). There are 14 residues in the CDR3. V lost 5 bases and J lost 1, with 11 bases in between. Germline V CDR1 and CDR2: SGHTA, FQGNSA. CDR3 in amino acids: CASSKRGQNTEAFF. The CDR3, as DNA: TGTGCCAGCAGCAAAAGGGGACAGAACACTGAAGCTTTCTTT.

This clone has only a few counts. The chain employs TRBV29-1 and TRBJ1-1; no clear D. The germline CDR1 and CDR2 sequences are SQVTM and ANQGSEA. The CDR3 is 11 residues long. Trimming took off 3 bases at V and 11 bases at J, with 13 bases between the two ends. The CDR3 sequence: CSVDSGSYAFF. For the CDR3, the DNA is TGCAGCGTTGATAGCGGTAGTTATGCTTTCTTT.

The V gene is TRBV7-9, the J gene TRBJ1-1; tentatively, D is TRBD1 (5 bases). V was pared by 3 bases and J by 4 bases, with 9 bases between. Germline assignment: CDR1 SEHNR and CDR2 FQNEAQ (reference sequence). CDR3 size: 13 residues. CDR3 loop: CASSFDGGTEAFF. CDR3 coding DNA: TGTGCCAGCAGCTTCGACGGGGGCACTGAAGCTTTCTTT.

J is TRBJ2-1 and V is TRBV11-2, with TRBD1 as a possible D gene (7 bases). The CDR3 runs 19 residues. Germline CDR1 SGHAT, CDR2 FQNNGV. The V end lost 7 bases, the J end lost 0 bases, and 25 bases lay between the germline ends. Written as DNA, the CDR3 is TGTGCCAGCACCCAGAGGGGGCCCTCAGCGGGCATCTCCTACAATGAGCAGTTCTTC. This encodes CASTQRGPSAGISYNEQFF.

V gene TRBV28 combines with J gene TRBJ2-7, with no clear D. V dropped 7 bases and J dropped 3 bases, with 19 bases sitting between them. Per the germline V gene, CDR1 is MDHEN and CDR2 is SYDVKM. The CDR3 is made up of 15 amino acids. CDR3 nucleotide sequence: TGTGCCAGCACCAAGGGTGGCCAGAGCCTCTACGAGCAGTACTTC. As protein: CASTKGGQSLYEQYF.

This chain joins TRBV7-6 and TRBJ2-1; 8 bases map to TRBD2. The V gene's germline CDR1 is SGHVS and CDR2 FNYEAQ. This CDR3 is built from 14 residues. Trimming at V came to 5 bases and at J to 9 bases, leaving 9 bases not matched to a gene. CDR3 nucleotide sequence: TGTGCCAGCAGCCTAATCGGGGGGGCCAGTGAGCAGTTCTTC. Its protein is CASSLIGGASEQFF.

The DNA of the CDR3 is TGTGCCAGTAGTATAACCGTTGGCAATCAGCCCCAGCATTTT. This sequence encodes CASSITVGNQPQHF. The V gene is TRBV19, the J gene TRBJ1-5; D is undetermined. V lost 2 bases and J lost 2, with 7 bases in between. The CDR3 contains 14 residues. Germline CDR1 and CDR2: LNHDA and SQIVND (reference sequence).

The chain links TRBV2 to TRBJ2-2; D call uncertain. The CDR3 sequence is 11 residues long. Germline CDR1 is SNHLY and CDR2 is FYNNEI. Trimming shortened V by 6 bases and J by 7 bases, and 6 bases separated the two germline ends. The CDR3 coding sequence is TGTGCCAGCAGAGGTCACGGGGAGCTGTTTTTT. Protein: CASRGHGELFF. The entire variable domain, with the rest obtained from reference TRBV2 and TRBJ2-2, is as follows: EPEVTQTPSHQVTQMGQEVILRCVPISNHLYFYWYRQILGQKVEFLVSFYNNEISEKSEIFDDQFSVERPDGSNFTLKIRSTKLEDSAMYFCASRGHGELFFGEGSRLTVL.

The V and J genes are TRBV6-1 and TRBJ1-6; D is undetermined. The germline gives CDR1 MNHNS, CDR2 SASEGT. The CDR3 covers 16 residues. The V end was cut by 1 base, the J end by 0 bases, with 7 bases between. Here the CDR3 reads CASSEGVSSYNSPLHF. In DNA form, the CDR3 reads TGTGCCAGCAGTGAAGGGGTTTCCTCCTATAATTCACCCCTCCACTTT.

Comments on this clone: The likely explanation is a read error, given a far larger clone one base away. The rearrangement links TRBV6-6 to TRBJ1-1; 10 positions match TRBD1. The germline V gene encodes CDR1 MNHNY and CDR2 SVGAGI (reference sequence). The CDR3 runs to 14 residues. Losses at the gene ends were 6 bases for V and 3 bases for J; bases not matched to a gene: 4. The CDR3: CASSRQGAHTEAFF. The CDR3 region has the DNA TGTGCCAGCAGCAGACAGGGGGCGCACACTGAAGCTTTCTTT.

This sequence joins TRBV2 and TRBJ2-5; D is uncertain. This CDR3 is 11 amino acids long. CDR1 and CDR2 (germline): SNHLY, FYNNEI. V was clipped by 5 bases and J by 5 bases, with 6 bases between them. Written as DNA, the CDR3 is TGTGCCAGCAGTCAAACGGAGACCCAGTACTTC. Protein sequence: CASSQTETQYF.

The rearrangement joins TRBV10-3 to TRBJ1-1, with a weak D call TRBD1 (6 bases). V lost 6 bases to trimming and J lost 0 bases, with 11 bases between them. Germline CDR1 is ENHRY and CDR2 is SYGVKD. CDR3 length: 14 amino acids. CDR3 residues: CAIRMTGLNTEAFF. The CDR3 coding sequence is TGTGCCATCAGGATGACAGGATTGAACACTGAAGCTTTCTTT.